This T cell receptor beta chain originates from a study of spatial heterogeneity in lung cancer. Across the whole study: The donors comprised approximately 75 untreated early-stage non-small cell lung cancer patients. Combinations of a unique TCR and a UMI were tallied in raw reads, and on average each appeared more than ten times.

The CDR3 is made up of 15 amino acids. Germline lookup yields CDR1 LGHNA and CDR2 YSLEER. Trimming cost V 1 base and J 8 bases, with 15 bases left between them. In this sample, this clonotype turned up a few times. Its matching antigen is unknown. Study observations and caveats: More often at tumor resection than at routine follow-up, ubiquitous expanded tumor TCRs were detected in the blood.

Specified time point: blood at routine non-recurrence follow-up after resection. The sequenced material consisted of unsorted whole RNA from tumor, nontumor lung or frozen PBMC. MiXCR was run by TCRdb on the 5' RACE reads, yielding one entry per CDR3 protein. This sample has some 120,000 distinct CDR3 sequences, with more than 10% found just once. This receptor was obtained from a male donor with early-stage non-small cell lung cancer. Sequences were derived from PBMCs, sampled at follow-up. This chain uses TRBV4-3 with TRBJ2-1, with D maybe TRBD2 (7 bases). DNA of the CDR3: TGCGCCAGCAGCCAAGGTCGGGGGGCAGGAGATGAGCAGTTCTTC. Encoded protein: CASSQGRGAGDEQFF.